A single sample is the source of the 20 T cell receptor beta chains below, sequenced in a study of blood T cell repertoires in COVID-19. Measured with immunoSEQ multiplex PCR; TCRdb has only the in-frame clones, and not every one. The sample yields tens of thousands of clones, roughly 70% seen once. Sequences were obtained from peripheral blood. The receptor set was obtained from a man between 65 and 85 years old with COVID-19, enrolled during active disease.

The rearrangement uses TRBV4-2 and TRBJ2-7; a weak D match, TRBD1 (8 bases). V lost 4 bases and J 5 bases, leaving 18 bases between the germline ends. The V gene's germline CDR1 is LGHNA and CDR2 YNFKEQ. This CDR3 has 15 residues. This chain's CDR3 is CASSRSRGRGNEQYF. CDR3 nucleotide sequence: TGTGCCAGCAGCCGCTCCAGGGGGCGGGGGAACGAGCAGTACTTC.

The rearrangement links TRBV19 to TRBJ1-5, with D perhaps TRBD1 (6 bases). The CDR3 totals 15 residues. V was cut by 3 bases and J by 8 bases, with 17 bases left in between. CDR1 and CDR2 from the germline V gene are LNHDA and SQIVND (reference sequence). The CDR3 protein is CASSMMHTAGEPQHF. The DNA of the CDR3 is TGTGCCAGTAGTATGATGCATACGGCAGGGGAGCCCCAGCATTTT.

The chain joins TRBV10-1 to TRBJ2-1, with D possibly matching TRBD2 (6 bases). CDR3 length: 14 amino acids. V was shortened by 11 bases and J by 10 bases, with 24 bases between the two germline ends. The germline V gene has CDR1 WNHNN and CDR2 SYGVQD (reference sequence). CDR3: CAPLPPGGVGEQFF. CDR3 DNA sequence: TGCGCCCCTCTTCCTCCCGGGGGAGTAGGCGAGCAGTTCTTC.

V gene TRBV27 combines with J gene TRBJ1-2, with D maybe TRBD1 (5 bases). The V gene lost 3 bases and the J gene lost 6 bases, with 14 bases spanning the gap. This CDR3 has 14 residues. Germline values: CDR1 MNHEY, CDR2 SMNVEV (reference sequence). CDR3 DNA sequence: TGTGCCAGCAGTTTCCTCCAGGGAAAGAATGGCTACACCTTC. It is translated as CASSFLQGKNGYTF.

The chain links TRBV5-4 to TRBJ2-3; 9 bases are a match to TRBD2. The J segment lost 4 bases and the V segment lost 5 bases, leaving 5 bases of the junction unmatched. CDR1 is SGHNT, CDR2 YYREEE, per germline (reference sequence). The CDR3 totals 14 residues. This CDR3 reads CASRLAGAPDTQYF. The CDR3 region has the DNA TGTGCCAGCAGATTAGCGGGAGCCCCAGATACGCAGTATTTT.

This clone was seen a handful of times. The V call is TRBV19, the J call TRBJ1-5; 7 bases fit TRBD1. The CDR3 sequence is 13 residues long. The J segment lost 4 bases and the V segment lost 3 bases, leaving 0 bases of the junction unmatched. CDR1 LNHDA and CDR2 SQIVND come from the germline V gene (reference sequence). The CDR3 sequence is CASSMTGNQPQHF. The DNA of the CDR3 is TGTGCCAGTAGTATGACAGGGAATCAGCCCCAGCATTTT.

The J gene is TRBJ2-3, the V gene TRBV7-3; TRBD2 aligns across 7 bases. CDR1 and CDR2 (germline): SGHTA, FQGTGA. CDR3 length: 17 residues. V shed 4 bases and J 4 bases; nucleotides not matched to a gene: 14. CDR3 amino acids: CASSSEPGLVLADTQYF. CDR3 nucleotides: TGTGCCAGCAGCTCCGAACCCGGACTAGTCCTTGCAGATACGCAGTATTTT.

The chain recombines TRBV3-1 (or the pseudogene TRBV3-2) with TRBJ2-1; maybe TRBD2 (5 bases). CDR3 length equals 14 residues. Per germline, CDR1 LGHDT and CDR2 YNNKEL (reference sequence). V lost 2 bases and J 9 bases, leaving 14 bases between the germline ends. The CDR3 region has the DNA TGTGCCAGCAGCCAAAATCTCCCGGGGTCTGAGCAGTTCTTC. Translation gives CASSQNLPGSEQFF.

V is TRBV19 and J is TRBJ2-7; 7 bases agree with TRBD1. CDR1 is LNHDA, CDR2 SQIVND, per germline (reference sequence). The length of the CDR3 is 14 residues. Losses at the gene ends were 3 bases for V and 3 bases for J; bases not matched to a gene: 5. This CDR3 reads CASSIEQGFYEQYF. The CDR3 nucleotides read TGTGCCAGTAGTATCGAACAGGGGTTCTACGAGCAGTACTTC.

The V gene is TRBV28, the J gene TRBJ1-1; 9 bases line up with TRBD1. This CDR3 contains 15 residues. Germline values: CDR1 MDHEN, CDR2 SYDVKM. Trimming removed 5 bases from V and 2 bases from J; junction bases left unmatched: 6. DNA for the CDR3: TGTGCCAGCAGTCGACCGGGACAGGGAAACACTGAAGCTTTCTTT. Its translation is CASSRPGQGNTEAFF. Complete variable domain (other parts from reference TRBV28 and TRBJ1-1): DVKVTQSSRYLVKRTGEKVFLECVQDMDHENMFWYRQDPGLGLRLIYFSYDVKMKEKGDIPEGYSVSREKKERFSLILESASTNQTSMYLCASSRPGQGNTEAFFGQGTRLTVV.

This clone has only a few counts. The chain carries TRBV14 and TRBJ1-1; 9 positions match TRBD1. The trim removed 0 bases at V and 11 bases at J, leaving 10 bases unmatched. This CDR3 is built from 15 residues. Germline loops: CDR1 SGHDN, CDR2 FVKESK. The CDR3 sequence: CASSQEIMNRGQAFF. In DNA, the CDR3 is TGTGCCAGCAGCCAAGAGATAATGAACAGGGGGCAGGCTTTCTTT.

This CDR3 is CASSEGQGRVGNQPQHF. The CDR3 DNA reads as TGTGCCAGCAGTGAGGGACAGGGGAGGGTGGGCAATCAGCCCCAGCATTTT. The rearrangement joins TRBV6-1 to TRBJ1-5; 10 bases agree with TRBD1. The V gene end was trimmed by 3 bases and the J gene end by 2 bases; junction bases not matched to a gene: 7. CDR1 and CDR2 (germline): MNHNS, SASEGT. The CDR3 is 17 amino acids.

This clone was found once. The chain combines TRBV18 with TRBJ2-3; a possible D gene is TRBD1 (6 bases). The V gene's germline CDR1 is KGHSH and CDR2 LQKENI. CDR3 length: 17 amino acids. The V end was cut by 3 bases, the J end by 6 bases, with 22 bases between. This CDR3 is CASSPNPAGAVGDTQYF. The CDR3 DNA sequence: TGTGCCAGCTCACCGAACCCGGCAGGGGCGGTGGGTGATACGCAGTATTTT.

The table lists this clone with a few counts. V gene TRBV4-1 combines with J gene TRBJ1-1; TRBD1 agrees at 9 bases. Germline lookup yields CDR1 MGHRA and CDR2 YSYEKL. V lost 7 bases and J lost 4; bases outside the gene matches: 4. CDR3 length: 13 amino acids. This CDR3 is CASMGTGITEAFF. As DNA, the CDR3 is TGCGCCAGCATGGGGACAGGGATCACTGAAGCTTTCTTT.

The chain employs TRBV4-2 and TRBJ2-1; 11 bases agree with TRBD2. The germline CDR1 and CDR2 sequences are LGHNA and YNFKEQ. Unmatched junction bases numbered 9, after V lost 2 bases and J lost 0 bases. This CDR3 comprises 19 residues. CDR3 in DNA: TGTGCCAGCAGCCAACAACGACTAGCGGGAAGGAGCTCCTACAATGAGCAGTTCTTC. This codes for CASSQQRLAGRSSYNEQFF.

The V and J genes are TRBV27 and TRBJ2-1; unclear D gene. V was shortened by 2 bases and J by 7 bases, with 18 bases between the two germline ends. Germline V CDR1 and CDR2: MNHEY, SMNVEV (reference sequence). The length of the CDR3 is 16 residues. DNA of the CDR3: TGTGCCAGCAGTTTAGGAGCCCAGACCTCAACAAATGAGCAGTTCTTC. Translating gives CASSLGAQTSTNEQFF.

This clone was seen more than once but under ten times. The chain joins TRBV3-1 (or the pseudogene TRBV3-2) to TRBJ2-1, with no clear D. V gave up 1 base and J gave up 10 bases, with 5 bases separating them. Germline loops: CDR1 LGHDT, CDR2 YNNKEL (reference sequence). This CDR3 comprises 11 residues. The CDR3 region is CASSQAREQFF. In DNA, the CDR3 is TGTGCCAGCAGCCAAGCCAGAGAGCAGTTCTTC.

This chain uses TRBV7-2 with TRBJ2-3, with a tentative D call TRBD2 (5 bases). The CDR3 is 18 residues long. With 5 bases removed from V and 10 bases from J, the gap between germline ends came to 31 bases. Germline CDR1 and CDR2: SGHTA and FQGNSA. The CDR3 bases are TGTGCCAGCAGCAACTCTGCACTTCGAGGGTTTGGAGTGGGAGCGCAGTATTTT. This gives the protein CASSNSALRGFGVGAQYF.

This CDR3 is CALQARGLAGGPVELDTQYF. In DNA form, the CDR3 reads TGTGCCCTCCAGGCCCGGGGACTAGCGGGAGGGCCCGTTGAGTTGGATACGCAGTATTTT. J is TRBJ2-3 and V is TRBV7-3; 16 positions match TRBD2. The CDR3 sequence is 20 residues long. CDR1 and CDR2 (germline): SGHTA, FQGTGA. With 11 bases clipped from V and 6 bases from J, the junction kept 23 bases outside the gene matches.

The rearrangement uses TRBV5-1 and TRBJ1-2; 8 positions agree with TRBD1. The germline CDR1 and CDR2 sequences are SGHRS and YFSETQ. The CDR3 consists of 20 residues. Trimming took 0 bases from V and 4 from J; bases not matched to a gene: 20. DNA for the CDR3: TGCGCCAGCAGCTTGGGGGCTCCGGGACAGGTCCACCGATCTGTCTATGGCTACACCTTC. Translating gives CASSLGAPGQVHRSVYGYTF. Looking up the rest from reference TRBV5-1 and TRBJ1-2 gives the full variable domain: KAGVTQTPRYLIKTRGQQVTLSCSPISGHRSVSWYQQTPGQGLQFLFEYFSETQRNKGNFPGRFSGRQFSNSRSEMNVSTLELGDSALYLCASSLGAPGQVHRSVYGYTFGSGTRLTVV.